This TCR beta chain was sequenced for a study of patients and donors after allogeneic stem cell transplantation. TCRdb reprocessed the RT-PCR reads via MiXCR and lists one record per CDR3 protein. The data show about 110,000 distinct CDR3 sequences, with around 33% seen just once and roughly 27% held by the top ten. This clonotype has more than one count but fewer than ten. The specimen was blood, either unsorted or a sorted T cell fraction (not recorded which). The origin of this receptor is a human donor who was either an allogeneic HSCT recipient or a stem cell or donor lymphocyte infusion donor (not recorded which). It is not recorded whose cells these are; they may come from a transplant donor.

The CDR3 region has the DNA TGCGCCAGCAGCTTGGTTTCGAATGAGCAGTTCTTC. Amino acid sequence: CASSLVSNEQFF. This chain connects TRBV5-1 to TRBJ2-1; D is unclear. CDR3 length: 12 amino acids. Germline V gene lookup returns CDR1 SGHRS and CDR2 YFSETQ. V lost 0 bases and J lost 7, with 5 bases in between.